Listed below are T cell receptor beta chains from one sample, sequenced in a study of cytomegalovirus exposure and HLA in healthy donors. Produced via immunoSEQ multiplex PCR; TCRdb's table is partial and in-frame only. The profile covers around 130,000 clones, with 81% appearing a single time and about 0.75% taken by the ten largest. Sequencing was carried out using PBMCs. These receptors came from a man between 18 and 29 years old in good health and CMV-seronegative. CDR3s include the opening cysteine and the closing phenylalanine or tryptophan. A D gene is named only where the DNA matches it firmly. For some rows the clone size is stated as once, few or many, or as a class when expanded; others skip it.

d_call j_call v_call clone_size cdr3_aa cdr3_nt
. TRBJ1-6 TRBV5-4 once CASSGGGDSYNSPLHF TGTGCCAGCAGCGGGGGAGGGGACTCCTATAATTCACCCCTCCACTTT
. TRBJ1-1 TRBV4-3 . CASSLAGGGPAEAFF TGCGCCAGCAGCCTAGCTGGCGGTGGCCCCGCTGAAGCTTTCTTT
. TRBJ1-1 TRBV9 . CASSAQGTEAFF TGTGCCAGCAGCGCCCAGGGAACTGAAGCTTTCTTT
TRBD2 TRBJ2-1 TRBV19 few CASSLSGTSGPNEQFF TGTGCCAGTAGCCTAAGCGGGACTAGCGGACCCAATGAGCAGTTCTTC
. TRBJ1-2 TRBV7-2 . CASSFEITLPHGYTF TGTGCCAGCAGCTTCGAGATCACACTACCCCACGGCTACACCTTC
. TRBJ1-4 TRBV9 . CASSVGPGRGATNEKLFF TGTGCCAGCAGCGTAGGCCCAGGGAGGGGGGCAACTAATGAAAAACTGTTTTTT
TRBD2 TRBJ2-1 TRBV10-3 . CATLGGSSYNEQFF TGTGCCACCCTGGGGGGGAGCTCCTACAATGAGCAGTTCTTC
. TRBJ2-4 TRBV2 . CASSDAIAKNIQYF TGTGCCAGCAGTGATGCGATAGCCAAAAACATTCAGTACTTC
. TRBJ2-7 TRBV10-2 . CASTLPEGAPSYEQYF TGCGCCAGCACTCTCCCTGAGGGAGCTCCCTCCTACGAGCAGTACTTC
TRBD1 TRBJ2-2 TRBV14 few CASSPPGQGNTGELFF TGTGCCAGCAGCCCACCGGGACAGGGCAACACCGGGGAGCTGTTTTTT
. TRBJ2-6 TRBV12-5 once CASGLAVLANVLTF TGTGCTAGTGGTTTGGCCGTTTTGGCCAACGTCCTGACTTTC
. TRBJ1-2 TRBV6-4 . CASRPTAGATLGYGYTF TGTGCCAGCCGTCCGACGGCAGGGGCAACCCTAGGGTATGGCTACACCTTC
. TRBJ1-5 TRBV7-9 . CASSLSGNQPQHF TGTGCCAGCAGCTTGTCGGGGAATCAGCCCCAGCATTTT
. TRBJ2-2 TRBV6-5 . CASSYGQSTGELFF TGTGCCAGCAGTTACGGACAGTCAACCGGGGAGCTGTTTTTT
TRBD1 TRBJ2-1 TRBV15 . CATSRASTGERNEQFF TGTGCCACCAGCAGAGCTTCGACAGGGGAGCGCAATGAGCAGTTCTTC
TRBD1 TRBJ2-1 TRBV4-3 . CASSQGLRDRVIDEQFF TGCGCCAGCAGCCAAGGCCTCAGGGACAGGGTAATCGATGAGCAGTTCTTC
. TRBJ1-2 TRBV29-1 few CSVERSQGGSGYTF TGCAGCGTTGAACGGTCCCAAGGAGGGTCCGGCTACACCTTC
. TRBJ1-2 TRBV28 . CASSLGRAGPNYGYTF TGTGCCAGCAGTTTAGGGCGGGCAGGCCCCAACTATGGCTACACCTTC
. TRBJ1-1 TRBV30 . CAYADSDTEAFF TGTGCCTACGCGGACAGTGACACTGAAGCTTTCTTT
. TRBJ2-7 TRBV11-3 . CASSLGAGFLYEQYF TGTGCCAGCAGCTTAGGGGCAGGATTTCTCTACGAGCAGTACTTC
. TRBJ2-7 TRBV5-1 . CASAQEQGGGYEQYF TGCGCCAGCGCACAAGAGCAGGGAGGTGGTTACGAGCAGTACTTC
. TRBJ1-2 TRBV4-3 . CASSQGDRRERHTF TGCGCCAGCAGCCAGGGCGATAGACGGGAGCGGCACACCTTC
TRBD2 TRBJ2-1 TRBV11-2 . CASSLAPPGGAAIYEQFF TGTGCCAGCAGCTTAGCCCCCCCCGGGGGGGCCGCGATCTATGAGCAGTTCTTC
. TRBJ1-6 TRBV9 . CASSPRGSVSNSPLHF TGTGCCAGCAGCCCCAGAGGGTCCGTAAGTAATTCACCCCTCCACTTT
. TRBJ2-2 TRBV11-2 . CASRASGLRMKLFF TGTGCCAGCAGAGCAAGCGGACTCCGGATGAAGCTGTTTTTT
TRBD1 TRBJ2-5 TRBV7-9 . CASSIEGAREETQYF TGTGCCAGCAGCATAGAGGGGGCGCGGGAAGAGACCCAGTACTTC
. TRBJ1-1 TRBV7-9 . CASSPVRASPEAFF TGTGCCAGCAGCCCGGTCAGGGCCTCGCCTGAAGCTTTCTTT
TRBD1 TRBJ1-2 TRBV4-3 few CASSQEATGASYGYTF TGCGCCAGCAGCCAAGAGGCAACAGGGGCCTCCTATGGCTACACCTTC
TRBD1 TRBJ2-7 TRBV11-1 . CASSTGTGTQYF TGTGCCAGCAGTACCGGGACAGGCACTCAGTACTTC
. TRBJ2-1 TRBV9 . CASSVDLGGHNEQFF TGTGCCAGCAGCGTAGACCTCGGGGGGCATAATGAGCAGTTCTTC
TRBD1 TRBJ1-1 TRBV7-2 . CASNIGTATEAFF TGTGCCAGCAACATCGGGACAGCAACTGAAGCTTTCTTT
. TRBJ2-3 TRBV30 . CAWSVESSTDTQYF TGTGCCTGGAGTGTCGAGTCTAGCACAGATACGCAGTATTTT
TRBD1 TRBJ1-2 TRBV7-9 . CASSPTGGNGYTF TGTGCCAGCAGCCCGACAGGGGGGAATGGCTACACCTTC
. TRBJ1-1 TRBV5-1 . CASSFGTLNTEAFF TGCGCCAGCAGCTTTGGCACCTTGAACACTGAAGCTTTCTTT
TRBD1 TRBJ1-5 TRBV2 . CASRGGGTGAQPQHF TGTGCCAGCAGAGGTGGCGGGACAGGGGCTCAGCCCCAGCATTTT
TRBD1 TRBJ2-1 TRBV7-8 . CASSADRGGRVVQFF TGTGCCAGCAGCGCCGACAGGGGGGGCCGGGTCGTGCAGTTCTTC
. TRBJ2-7 TRBV6-1 . CASSEEGGAGYEQYF TGTGCCAGCAGTGAAGAGGGGGGGGCCGGGTACGAGCAGTACTTC
TRBD1 TRBJ2-7 TRBV10-1 . CASSPGQDYEQYF TGCGCCAGCTCCCCCGGACAGGACTACGAGCAGTACTTC
TRBD1 TRBJ2-7 TRBV9 . CASSISGQGAYEQYF TGTGCCAGCAGCATATCGGGACAGGGGGCCTACGAGCAGTACTTC
. TRBJ2-5 TRBV6-6 . CASSYGWGRETQYF TGTGCCAGCAGTTACGGTTGGGGGCGAGAGACCCAGTACTTC
TRBD1 TRBJ1-5 TRBV6-6 once CASSYSAGGMNQPQHF TGTGCCAGCAGTTACTCGGCAGGGGGCATGAATCAGCCCCAGCATTTT
TRBD1 TRBJ1-2 TRBV7-8 once CASTPGGNGYTF TGTGCCAGCACTCCAGGGGGCAACGGCTACACCTTC
. TRBJ2-3 TRBV5-1 . CASGGLTDTQYF TGCGCCAGCGGGGGCTTGACAGATACGCAGTATTTT
. TRBJ2-5 TRBV9 . CASSVGSLTETQYF TGTGCCAGCAGCGTAGGGTCTCTAACAGAGACCCAGTACTTC
TRBD1 TRBJ2-7 TRBV28 . CASSSLGQGGYEQYF TGTGCCAGCAGTTCCTTGGGACAGGGAGGGTACGAGCAGTACTTC
. TRBJ1-2 TRBV27 . CASSLSEDYYGYTF TGTGCCAGCAGTTTATCAGAGGACTACTATGGCTACACCTTC
. TRBJ2-3 TRBV7-2 . CASSSRLGGSDTQYF TGTGCCAGCAGCTCGAGACTAGGCGGGTCTGATACGCAGTATTTT
TRBD1 TRBJ1-2 TRBV6-5 . CASSQTGDNYGYTF TGTGCCAGCAGCCAGACAGGGGATAACTATGGCTACACCTTC
. TRBJ2-7 TRBV7-9 few CASSFSTGYYEQYF TGTGCCAGCAGCTTCAGTACAGGATACTACGAGCAGTACTTC
. TRBJ1-2 TRBV6-5 . CASRRTGNYGYTF TGTGCCAGCAGACGAACAGGGAACTATGGCTACACCTTC
TRBD1 TRBJ1-3 TRBV7-9 . CASSSGTDSGNTIYF TGTGCCAGCAGCTCCGGGACAGACTCTGGAAACACCATATATTTT
. TRBJ1-4 TRBV19 . CASSMGGTLEKLFF TGTGCCAGTAGTATGGGGGGGACATTGGAAAAACTGTTTTTT
. TRBJ1-1 TRBV5-1 . CASSPGGQPEGEAFF TGCGCCAGCAGCCCCGGAGGACAGCCTGAAGGTGAAGCTTTCTTT